This passage covers 10 T cell receptor beta chains from one sample sequenced in a study of T cell changes during pregnancy in multiple sclerosis. Libraries were prepared by immunoSEQ multiplex PCR; TCRdb keeps only in-frame clonotypes and omits some of them. The table records under 30,000 clones, more than 85% of them present only once. Sequencing was performed on CD4+ T cells from peripheral blood mononuclear cells, taken in the first trimester of pregnancy. The source is a female donor in good health, enrolled as a control in a pregnancy study.

The chain links TRBV5-1 to TRBJ2-3; no clear D. Germline values: CDR1 SGHRS, CDR2 YFSETQ. The CDR3 sequence is 12 residues long. V lost 5 bases and J 2 bases, leaving 6 bases between the germline ends. The CDR3, as DNA: TGCGCCAGCAGTCCCAACACAGATACGCAGTATTTT. Translation gives CASSPNTDTQYF.

V usage is TRBV9 and J usage is TRBJ1-2, with no clear D. Trimming stripped 0 bases from V and 4 bases from J, with 13 bases between. The CDR3 sequence is 15 residues long. Germline CDR1 is SGDLS and CDR2 is YYNGEE. The CDR3 sequence is CASSVERADVYGYTF. The CDR3 region has the DNA TGTGCCAGCAGCGTAGAGAGGGCAGACGTCTATGGCTACACCTTC. The variable domain in full, with the rest retrieved from reference TRBV9 and TRBJ1-2, is DSGVTQTPKHLITATGQRVTLRCSPRSGDLSVYWYQQSLDQGLQFLIQYYNGEERAKGNILERFSAQQFPDLHSELNLSSLELGDSALYFCASSVERADVYGYTFGSGTRLTVV.

The rearrangement links TRBV5-4 to TRBJ2-1; 9 bases fit TRBD2. The CDR3 is made up of 13 amino acids. CDR1 and CDR2 from the germline V gene are SGHNT and YYREEE (reference sequence). V shed 0 bases, J shed 10 bases, and the junction held 2 bases outside the gene matches. The CDR3 loop is CASSLGAGGEQFF. The DNA for the CDR3 is TGTGCCAGCAGCTTGGGAGCGGGGGGCGAGCAGTTCTTC.

This clone was recorded a few times. The V call is TRBV4-1, the J call TRBJ2-5; D is ambiguous. Trimming took 0 bases from V and 5 from J, leaving 10 bases between them. The CDR3 spans 14 residues. Germline V gene sequence: CDR1 MGHRA, CDR2 YSYEKL. The CDR3 spells CASSQDWLVETQYF. CDR3 nucleotide sequence: TGCGCCAGCAGCCAAGATTGGCTAGTTGAGACCCAGTACTTC.

This sequence joins TRBV7-2 and TRBJ1-4; D is undetermined. In germline, CDR1 is SGHTA, CDR2 FQGNSA. The V gene lost 5 bases and the J gene lost 5 bases, with 12 bases spanning the gap. The CDR3 covers 14 residues. Here the CDR3 reads CASSGLGRNEKLFF. The CDR3 DNA reads as TGTGCCAGCAGCGGACTCGGACGGAATGAAAAACTGTTTTTT. Full variable domain (outside the CDR3, taken from reference TRBV7-2 and TRBJ1-4): GAGVSQSPSNKVTEKGKDVELRCDPISGHTALYWYRQSLGQGLEFLIYFQGNSAPDKSGLPSDRFSAERTGGSVSTLTIQRTQQEDSAVYLCASSGLGRNEKLFFGSGTQLSVL.

V usage is TRBV7-2 and J usage is TRBJ2-7; 9 bases align to TRBD2. Trimming removed 1 base from V and 0 bases from J; junction bases left unmatched: 4. The germline gives CDR1 SGHTA, CDR2 FQGNSA. The CDR3 runs 16 residues. CDR3 DNA: TGTGCCAGCAGCTTAGACGGACTAGCGCGCTCCTACGAGCAGTACTTC. Protein: CASSLDGLARSYEQYF.

The chain recombines TRBV5-8 with TRBJ2-3; D ambiguous. V was pared by 3 bases and J by 0 bases, with 2 bases between. This CDR3 comprises 12 residues. Germline V gene lookup returns CDR1 SGHTS and CDR2 YDEGEE. The CDR3 DNA reads as TGTGCCAGCAGCTCGAGCACAGATACGCAGTATTTT. It is translated as CASSSSTDTQYF.

This clone was counted between two and nine times. The rearrangement links TRBV5-1 to TRBJ1-1; the match to TRBD1 covers 8 bases. This CDR3 spans 15 amino acids. Losses at the gene ends were 4 bases for V and 4 bases for J; bases not matched to a gene: 9. Germline V gene lookup returns CDR1 SGHRS and CDR2 YFSETQ. Here the CDR3 reads CASSKQTGGSTEAFF. For the CDR3, the DNA is TGCGCCAGCAGCAAACAAACAGGGGGGAGCACTGAAGCTTTCTTT.

The V and J genes are TRBV29-1 and TRBJ1-2, with unresolved D. The CDR3 is 11 residues long. V lost 6 bases, J lost 7 bases, and 12 bases lay in between. Germline V CDR1 and CDR2: SQVTM, ANQGSEA. This CDR3 is CSVGKESGYTF. In nucleotides, the CDR3 is TGCAGCGTCGGGAAGGAAAGTGGCTACACCTTC.

This chain joins TRBV10-1 and TRBJ2-7; 7 positions match TRBD2. CDR1 is WNHNN, CDR2 SYGVQD, per germline (reference sequence). V lost 2 bases, J lost 1 base, and 5 bases stayed unmatched. The CDR3 runs to 15 residues. CDR3 sequence reads: CASSEGRGSSYEQYF. In DNA, the CDR3 is TGCGCCAGCAGTGAGGGGCGGGGGTCTTCCTACGAGCAGTACTTC.